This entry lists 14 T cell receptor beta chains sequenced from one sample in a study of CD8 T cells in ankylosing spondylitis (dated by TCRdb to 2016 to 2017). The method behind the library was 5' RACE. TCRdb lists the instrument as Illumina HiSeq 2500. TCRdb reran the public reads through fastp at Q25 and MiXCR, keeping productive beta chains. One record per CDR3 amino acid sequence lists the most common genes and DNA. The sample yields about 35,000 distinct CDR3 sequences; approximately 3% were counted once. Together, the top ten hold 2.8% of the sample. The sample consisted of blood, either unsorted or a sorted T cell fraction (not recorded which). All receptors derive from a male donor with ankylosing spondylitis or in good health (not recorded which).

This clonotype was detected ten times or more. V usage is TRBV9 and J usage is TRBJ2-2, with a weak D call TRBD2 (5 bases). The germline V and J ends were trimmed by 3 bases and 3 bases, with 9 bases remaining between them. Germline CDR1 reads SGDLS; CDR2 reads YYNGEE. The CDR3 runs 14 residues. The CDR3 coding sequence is TGTGCCAGCAGCGCCGCCGGGGACACCGGGGAGCTGTTTTTT. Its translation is CASSAAGDTGELFF.

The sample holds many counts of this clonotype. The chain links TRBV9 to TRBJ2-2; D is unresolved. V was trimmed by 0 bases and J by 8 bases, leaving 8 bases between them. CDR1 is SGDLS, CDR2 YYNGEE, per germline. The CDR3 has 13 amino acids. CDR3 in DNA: TGTGCCAGCAGCGTAGCTGGGTATGGGGAGCTGTTTTTT. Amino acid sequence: CASSVAGYGELFF.

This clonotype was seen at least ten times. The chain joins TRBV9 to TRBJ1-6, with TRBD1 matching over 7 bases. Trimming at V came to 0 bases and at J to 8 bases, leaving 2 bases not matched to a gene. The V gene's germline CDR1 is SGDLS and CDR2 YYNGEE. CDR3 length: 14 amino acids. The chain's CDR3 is CASSVAGGDSPLHF. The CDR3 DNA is TGTGCCAGCAGCGTAGCAGGGGGTGATTCACCCCTCCACTTT.

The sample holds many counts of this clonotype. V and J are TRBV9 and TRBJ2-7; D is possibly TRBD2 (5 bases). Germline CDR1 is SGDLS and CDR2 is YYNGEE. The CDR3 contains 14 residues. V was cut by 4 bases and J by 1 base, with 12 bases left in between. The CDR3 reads CASSRRPDSYEQYV. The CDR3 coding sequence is TGTGCCAGCAGCCGGAGGCCTGATTCCTACGAGCAGTACGTC.

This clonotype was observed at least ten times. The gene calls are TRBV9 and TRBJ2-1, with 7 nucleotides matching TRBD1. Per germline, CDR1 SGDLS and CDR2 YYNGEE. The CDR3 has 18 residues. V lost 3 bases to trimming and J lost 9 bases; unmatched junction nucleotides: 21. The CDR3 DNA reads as TGTGCCAGCAGCGCCCAATCCCCAGGACAGGACGTCTTTGGTGAGCAGTTCTTC. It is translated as CASSAQSPGQDVFGEQFF.

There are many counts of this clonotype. CDR3 loop: CASSTAVRGTGELFF. DNA of the CDR3: TGTGCCAGCAGCACAGCGGTTAGGGGCACCGGGGAGCTGTTTTTT. The V call is TRBV9, the J call TRBJ2-2; D could derive from TRBD1 or TRBD2 (5 bases each). The V gene lost 4 bases and the J gene lost 4 bases, with 14 bases spanning the gap. Germline assignment: CDR1 SGDLS and CDR2 YYNGEE. The CDR3 is 15 amino acids.

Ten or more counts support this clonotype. CDR3 coding DNA: TGTGCCAGCAGCGCCAGCAATAGCTTCGGGGAGACCCAGTACTTC. It yields the protein CASSASNSFGETQYF. This chain uses TRBV9 with TRBJ2-5; the D is unclear. Germline CDR1 reads SGDLS; CDR2 reads YYNGEE. The CDR3 length is 15 residues. V lost 3 bases and J lost 5, with 17 bases in between.

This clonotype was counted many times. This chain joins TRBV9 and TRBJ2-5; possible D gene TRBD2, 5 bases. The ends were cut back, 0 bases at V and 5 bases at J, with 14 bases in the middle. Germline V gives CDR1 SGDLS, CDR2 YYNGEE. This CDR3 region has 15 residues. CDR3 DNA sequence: TGTGCCAGCAGCGTAGTGGCTAGCCGTTATGAGACCCAGTACTTC. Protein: CASSVVASRYETQYF.

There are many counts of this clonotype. This CDR3 reads CASSAISGTGYADTQYF. The DNA for the CDR3 is TGTGCCAGCAGCGCTATCTCCGGGACAGGGTACGCAGATACGCAGTATTTT. The chain carries TRBV9 and TRBJ2-3, with 9 positions matching TRBD1. This CDR3 is built from 17 residues. V dropped 3 bases and J dropped 4; count of bases not matched to a gene: 12. Germline V gene data show CDR1 as SGDLS and CDR2 as YYNGEE. The whole variable domain, remainder taken from reference TRBV9 and TRBJ2-3, is DSGVTQTPKHLITATGQRVTLRCSPRSGDLSVYWYQQSLDQGLQFLIQYYNGEERAKGNILERFSAQQFPDLHSELNLSSLELGDSALYFCASSAISGTGYADTQYFGPGTRLTVL.

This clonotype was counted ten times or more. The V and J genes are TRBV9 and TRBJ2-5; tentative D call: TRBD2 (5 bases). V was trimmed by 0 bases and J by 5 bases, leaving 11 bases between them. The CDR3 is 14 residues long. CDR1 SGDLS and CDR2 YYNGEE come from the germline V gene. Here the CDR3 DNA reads TGTGCCAGCAGCGTAGATGGGCGAGGGGAGACCCAGTACTTC. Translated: CASSVDGRGETQYF.

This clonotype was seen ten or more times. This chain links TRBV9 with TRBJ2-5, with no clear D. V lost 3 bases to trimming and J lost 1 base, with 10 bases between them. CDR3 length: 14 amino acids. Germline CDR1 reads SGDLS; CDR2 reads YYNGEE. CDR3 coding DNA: TGTGCCAGCAGCGGAAACTCGGGCCAAGAGACCCAGTACTTC. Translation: CASSGNSGQETQYF.

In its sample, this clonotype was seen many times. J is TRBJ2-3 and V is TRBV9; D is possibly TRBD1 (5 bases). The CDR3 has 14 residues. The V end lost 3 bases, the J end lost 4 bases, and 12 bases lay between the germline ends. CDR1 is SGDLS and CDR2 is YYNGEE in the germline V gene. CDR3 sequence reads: CASSGLWGADTQYF. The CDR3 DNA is TGTGCCAGCAGCGGCCTATGGGGCGCAGATACGCAGTATTTT.

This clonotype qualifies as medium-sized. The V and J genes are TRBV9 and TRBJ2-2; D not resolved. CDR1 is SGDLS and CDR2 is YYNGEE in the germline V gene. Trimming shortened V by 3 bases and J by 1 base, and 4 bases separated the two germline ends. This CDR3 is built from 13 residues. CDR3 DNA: TGTGCCAGCAGCGAGGGGAACACCGGGGAGCTGTTTTTT. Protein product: CASSEGNTGELFF.

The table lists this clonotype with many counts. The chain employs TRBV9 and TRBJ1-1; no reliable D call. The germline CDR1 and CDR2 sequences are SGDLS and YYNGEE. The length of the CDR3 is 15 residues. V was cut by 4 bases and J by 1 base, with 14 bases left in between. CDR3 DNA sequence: TGTGCCAGCAGCCCCAGATCCAGGCCGAACACTGAAGCTTTCTTT. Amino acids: CASSPRSRPNTEAFF.